This T cell receptor (beta chain) derives from a study of T-cell memory formation after mild COVID-19. Points from the study as a whole: The study found contracting CD4+ clones mainly in CM and EM and contracting CD8+ clones in EMRA.

TCRdb reprocessed the 5' RACE reads via MiXCR and lists one record per CDR3 protein. The sample consists of 300,000 to 400,000 distinct CDR3 sequences, over 10% of them appearing once. A word on this clonotype: What it binds is unknown.

This CDR3 spans 13 amino acids. V lost 6 bases and J lost 5; bases outside the gene matches: 5. Germline V gives CDR1 MNHEY, CDR2 SVGAGI. This TCR derives from a young man who had mild COVID-19 (a few samples of this study predate the infection). Cell type and time point are not known. The sequencing sample was made of PBMCs or a T cell subset sorted from them (not recorded which). This chain joins TRBV6-5 and TRBJ1-1; 8 bases fit TRBD1. CDR3 coding DNA: TGTGCCAGCAGGAGGACAGGGAGGACTGAAGCTTTCTTT. It encodes CASRRTGRTEAFF.